What follows are 30 T cell receptor beta chains derived from one specimen sequenced in a study of shared T cell receptors in the human thymus. Assay used: immunoSEQ multiplex PCR; TCRdb lists only in-frame clones, some missing. The sample lists 500,000 to 550,000 clones; about four fifths were seen once. The data also belong to a second study, concerning human thymus T cells.

The specimen sequenced was thymocytes. The receptors originated from a boy younger than two with a congenital heart defect.

The CDR3 sequence is CAWSVGRGEPTGGDGYTF. The CDR3, as DNA: TGTGCCTGGAGTGTAGGAAGGGGAGAACCGACAGGGGGTGATGGCTACACCTTC. This chain uses TRBV30 with TRBJ1-2, with 9 bases lining up with TRBD1. The junction had 17 bases not matched to a gene; V was cut back by 0 bases and J by 6 bases. CDR1 and CDR2 from the germline V gene are GTSNPN and SVGIG (reference sequence). The CDR3 covers 18 residues.

The chain employs TRBV10-1 and TRBJ1-4, with TRBD1 matching over 8 bases. With 6 bases clipped from V and 6 bases from J, the junction kept 9 bases outside the gene matches. The CDR3 has 15 amino acids. CDR1 WNHNN and CDR2 SYGVQD come from the germline V gene (reference sequence). The CDR3 protein is CASRDREEGDEKLFF. Here the CDR3 DNA reads TGCGCCAGCAGGGACAGGGAGGAAGGGGATGAAAAACTGTTTTTT.

Here the CDR3 reads CSVGRAEAFF. The CDR3 DNA sequence: TGCAGCGTTGGCCGCGCTGAAGCTTTCTTT. The chain combines TRBV29-1 with TRBJ1-1; D not certain. The germline CDR1 and CDR2 sequences are SQVTM and ANQGSEA. CDR3 length equals 10 residues. V was cut by 4 bases and J by 6 bases, with 6 bases left in between.

This chain joins TRBV19 and TRBJ1-2, with TRBD1 as a possible D gene (6 bases). Germline V lookup: CDR1 LNHDA, CDR2 SQIVND (reference sequence). The CDR3 runs 13 residues. V was clipped by 7 bases and J by 7 bases, with 16 bases between them. The chain's CDR3 is CASKAAGEGGYTF. The CDR3 bases are TGTGCCAGTAAGGCGGCAGGGGAAGGTGGCTACACCTTC.

The chain combines TRBV29-1 with TRBJ2-7; tentatively, D is TRBD2 (6 bases). The CDR3 spans 14 residues. Trimming took 1 base from V and 0 from J, leaving 10 bases between them. Germline assignment: CDR1 SQVTM and CDR2 ANQGSEA. CDR3 protein: CSVEVAGPSYEQYF. DNA of the CDR3: TGCAGCGTTGAAGTGGCGGGACCCTCCTACGAGCAGTACTTC.

The CDR3 loop is CASSAGGQGNYGYTF. CDR3 coding DNA: TGTGCCAGCAGCGCGGGTGGACAGGGGAACTATGGCTACACCTTC. This chain connects TRBV5-4 to TRBJ1-2, with 9 bases lining up with TRBD1. The germline V gene has CDR1 SGHNT and CDR2 YYREEE (reference sequence). This CDR3 spans 15 amino acids. Trimming took 4 bases from V and 2 from J; bases not matched to a gene: 6.

This chain joins TRBV2 and TRBJ2-4, with D possibly matching TRBD2 (6 bases). The CDR3 loop spans 13 amino acids. Trimming pared 9 bases from V and 2 bases from J, leaving 11 bases between. Germline CDR1 and CDR2: SNHLY and FYNNEI. CDR3 protein: CASMGGPKNIQYF. In DNA form, the CDR3 reads TGTGCCAGTATGGGGGGTCCCAAAAACATTCAGTACTTC.

The chain is built from TRBV27 and TRBJ1-5; D ambiguous. There are 13 residues in the CDR3. V dropped 2 bases and J dropped 7 bases, with 9 bases sitting between them. CDR1 and CDR2 from the germline V gene are MNHEY and SMNVEV (reference sequence). The CDR3 region is CASSLRRHQPQHF. The CDR3 DNA sequence: TGTGCCAGCAGTTTAAGGAGGCACCAGCCCCAGCATTTT.

This clone was recorded a few times. The rearrangement joins TRBV13 to TRBJ2-7, with 7 bases identical to TRBD2. The CDR3 runs to 15 residues. The trim removed 1 base at V and 3 bases at J, leaving 6 bases unmatched. The germline CDR1 and CDR2 sequences are PRHDT and FYEKMQ (reference sequence). The CDR3 DNA follows: TGTGCCAGCAGCTTAGTTTCCGGCGGGAGCTACGAGCAGTACTTC. Amino acid sequence: CASSLVSGGSYEQYF.

The V call is TRBV28, the J call TRBJ2-3; D possibly corresponds to TRBD2 (6 bases). The CDR3 covers 14 residues. The ends were cut back, 5 bases at V and 6 bases at J, with 15 bases in the middle. Germline CDR1 reads MDHEN; CDR2 reads SYDVKM. The CDR3 DNA reads as TGTGCCAGCAGTCCCCCGACTAGGAGGGATACGCAGTATTTT. Encoded protein: CASSPPTRRDTQYF.

The V gene is TRBV25-1, the J gene TRBJ2-7; tentatively, D is TRBD2 (6 bases). This CDR3 has 15 amino acids. Germline-derived CDR1 and CDR2 are MGHDK and SYGVNS. Trimming removed 4 bases from V and 7 bases from J, with 20 bases in between. The CDR3 DNA reads TGTGCCAGCAGTGGCCGGGACTCTGCTTTGGGAGAGCAGTACTTC. This encodes CASSGRDSALGEQYF.

This clone was picked up a small number of times. The rearrangement uses TRBV5-4 and TRBJ2-1; 11 nucleotides agree with TRBD2. CDR1 is SGHNT and CDR2 is YYREEE in the germline V gene (reference sequence). V dropped 3 bases and J dropped 5; count of bases not matched to a gene: 7. The CDR3 has 16 amino acids. For the CDR3, the DNA is TGTGCCAGCAGCTCCGATAGCGGGAGGGAGAACAATGAGCAGTTCTTC. This gives the protein CASSSDSGRENNEQFF.

The J gene is TRBJ2-5, the V gene TRBV5-1, with 10 bases aligning to TRBD2. Per the germline V gene, CDR1 is SGHRS and CDR2 is YFSETQ. The CDR3 is made up of 17 amino acids. J gave up 3 bases and V 2 bases, and 10 bases lay outside the gene matches. CDR3 region: CASSFVSGLAGEETQYF. As DNA, the CDR3 is TGCGCCAGCAGCTTCGTGTCCGGGCTAGCGGGAGAAGAGACCCAGTACTTC.

The chain uses TRBV14 and TRBJ2-3; D call uncertain. Germline assignment: CDR1 SGHDN and CDR2 FVKESK. V was clipped by 3 bases and J by 1 base, with 11 bases between them. This CDR3 is 15 amino acids long. The CDR3 DNA is TGTGCCAGCAGCCAGGCCCCTCTAGGCACAGATACGCAGTATTTT. Its translation is CASSQAPLGTDTQYF.

This clone has only one observation. The chain recombines TRBV10-3 with TRBJ2-6; 8 bases map to TRBD1. The CDR3 sequence is 18 residues long. V was clipped by 2 bases and J by 2 bases; unmatched bases: 8. The germline gives CDR1 ENHRY, CDR2 SYGVKD. CDR3 region: CAISETRTGRTGANVLTF. The CDR3 DNA is TGTGCCATCAGTGAGACCCGGACAGGGAGGACTGGGGCCAACGTCCTGACTTTC.

This clone has just a few counts. The chain is built from TRBV4-1 and TRBJ1-5, with D unresolved. Trimming stripped 3 bases from V and 2 bases from J, with 11 bases between. This CDR3 spans 15 amino acids. The germline CDR1 and CDR2 sequences are MGHRA and YSYEKL. The CDR3 DNA is TGCGCCAGCAGCCAGCAGCGTGAGGGCAATCAGCCCCAGCATTTT. Translating it yields CASSQQREGNQPQHF.

This chain connects TRBV28 to TRBJ2-6, with 8 bases lining up with TRBD1. V dropped 5 bases and J dropped 4; count of bases not matched to a gene: 16. The CDR3 runs to 19 residues. The V gene's germline CDR1 is MDHEN and CDR2 SYDVKM. Here the CDR3 DNA reads TGTGCCAGCAGTCCCGGGAGCCCCCCACAGGGGGTAGGGGCCAACGTCCTGACTTTC. It encodes CASSPGSPPQGVGANVLTF.

The chain combines TRBV15 with TRBJ1-2, with a possible D match to TRBD1 (6 bases). Germline-derived CDR1 and CDR2 are LNHNV and YYDKDF (reference sequence). V lost 0 bases to trimming and J lost 8 bases, with 19 bases between them. The CDR3 is 16 residues long. The CDR3 coding sequence is TGTGCCACCAGCAGAGATGCTCGGGACAAACCGGACGGCTACACCTTC. It yields the protein CATSRDARDKPDGYTF.

A single count supports this clone. CDR3 coding DNA: TGTGCCAGCAGCCCGTCGGGACATCTCGGCGAAAAACTGTTTTTT. It specifies CASSPSGHLGEKLFF. The chain couples TRBV2 to TRBJ1-4, with a weak D call TRBD1 (6 bases). This CDR3 is 15 amino acids long. The germline V gene encodes CDR1 SNHLY and CDR2 FYNNEI. V was trimmed by 6 bases and J by 8 bases, leaving 19 bases between them.

The chain joins TRBV7-8 to TRBJ2-1; TRBD2 aligns across 7 bases. Germline V gives CDR1 SGHVS, CDR2 FQNEAQ. The V and J ends lost 3 bases and 5 bases, in that order; junction bases with no gene match: 10. This CDR3 is built from 16 residues. CDR3 residues: CASSFPGGALHNEQFF. The CDR3 DNA follows: TGTGCCAGCAGCTTCCCGGGAGGAGCGCTTCACAATGAGCAGTTCTTC.

The V gene is TRBV28, the J gene TRBJ2-5; 8 bases map to TRBD2. V was pared by 0 bases and J by 4 bases, with 10 bases of the junction left unmatched. CDR1 is MDHEN and CDR2 is SYDVKM in the germline V gene. This CDR3 has 17 residues. DNA of the CDR3: TGTGCCAGCAGTTTATGGGGAGGGAGCGGGAGAATAGAGACCCAGTACTTC. It codes for CASSLWGGSGRIETQYF.

The CDR3 bases are TGTGCCAGCAGTTTATTACCTGAGGACTGGAGCTCCTACAATGAGCAGTTCTTC. Protein: CASSLLPEDWSSYNEQFF. The chain uses TRBV27 and TRBJ2-1, with D perhaps matching TRBD2 (5 bases). Looked up from germline, CDR1 is MNHEY and CDR2 is SMNVEV (reference sequence). The CDR3 consists of 18 residues. Trimming pared 1 base from V and 0 bases from J, leaving 16 bases between.

This clone came up once. This chain connects TRBV7-8 to TRBJ2-7, with TRBD2 as a possible D gene (5 bases). Trimming took off 0 bases at V and 5 bases at J, with 23 bases between the two ends. This CDR3 comprises 18 residues. Per the germline V gene, CDR1 is SGHVS and CDR2 is FQNEAQ. In DNA, the CDR3 is TGTGCCAGCAGCTTAGCCGGAGGACTCGGTAGCTTACCCCACGAGCAGTACTTC. This encodes CASSLAGGLGSLPHEQYF.

The V call is TRBV15, the J call TRBJ2-7, with 12 bases aligning to TRBD1. The V segment lost 2 bases and the J segment 2 bases; nucleotides outside the gene matches: 7. The germline gives CDR1 LNHNV, CDR2 YYDKDF (reference sequence). This CDR3 spans 17 amino acids. The CDR3 DNA is TGTGCCACCAGCAGATTGGGACAGGGGGCAATCCCCTACGAGCAGTACTTC. This gives the protein CATSRLGQGAIPYEQYF.

This clone has only a few counts. V and J are TRBV4-1 and TRBJ2-4; TRBD2 matches 8 bases. Germline CDR1 is MGHRA and CDR2 is YSYEKL. J was trimmed by 8 bases and V by 5 bases; bases with no gene match: 14. The CDR3 covers 16 residues. The CDR3 spells CASSTGTRSAWDIQYF. The DNA for the CDR3 is TGCGCCAGCAGCACCGGGACTAGAAGTGCGTGGGACATTCAGTACTTC.

This clone was counted between two and nine times. V usage is TRBV15 and J usage is TRBJ2-7, with D tentatively TRBD1 (6 bases). In germline, CDR1 is LNHNV, CDR2 YYDKDF (reference sequence). V dropped 4 bases and J dropped 5 bases, with 9 bases sitting between them. The CDR3 consists of 12 residues. The CDR3: CATSMGANEQYF. The CDR3 bases are TGTGCCACCAGCATGGGGGCCAACGAGCAGTACTTC.

The J gene is TRBJ2-5, the V gene TRBV28, with 7 bases that match TRBD2. The CDR3 length is 14 residues. The ends lost 2 bases at V and 5 bases at J; junction bases unmatched: 5. Looked up from germline, CDR1 is MDHEN and CDR2 is SYDVKM. For the CDR3, the DNA is TGTGCCAGCAGTTTAGCGGGACTAACGGAGACCCAGTACTTC. Translating gives CASSLAGLTETQYF.

The sample holds a few counts of this clone. One junction end does not reproduce the germline sequence, and a read error may be involved. The chain couples TRBV5-1 to TRBJ1-1, with 7 positions matching TRBD1. In germline, CDR1 is SGHRS, CDR2 YFSETQ. The CDR3 extends over 11 amino acids. The CDR3 DNA follows: TGCGCCAGCACCACAGGGGCTGAGGCTTTCTTT. Protein product: CASTTGAEAFF.

This clone has only one observation. DNA of the CDR3: TGTGCCAGCTCACCACCGGGCAGTTCTTCCTACGAGCAGTACTTC. Translated: CASSPPGSSSYEQYF. This chain connects TRBV18 to TRBJ2-7; D unclear. The CDR3 loop spans 15 amino acids. Trimming took 0 bases from V and 1 from J, leaving 10 bases between them. The germline V gene encodes CDR1 KGHSH and CDR2 LQKENI.

The rearrangement links TRBV27 to TRBJ2-7; possible D gene TRBD1, 5 bases. V lost 5 bases to trimming and J lost 4 bases, with 15 bases between them. The CDR3 consists of 14 residues. Germline V gene data show CDR1 as MNHEY and CDR2 as SMNVEV (reference sequence). This chain's CDR3 is CASSLRQGPYEQYF. The CDR3 bases are TGTGCCAGCAGTCTAAGGCAGGGTCCTTACGAGCAGTACTTC.